Detailed here is one T cell receptor (beta chain). The data stem from a study of blood T cell repertoires in COVID-19. Source study methods: Estimation of nucleated cell counts was performed using reference gene primer amplification. Libraries were prepared by immunoSEQ multiplex PCR; TCRdb keeps only in-frame clonotypes and omits some of them. From that table come the V and J calls and clone size; the DNA was used to work out D and trimming. Seen here are 170,000 or so clones, approximately 86% observed once, and the top ten hold less than 3.5%. Trimming pared 4 bases from V and 1 base from J, leaving 7 bases between. The germline gives CDR1 MGHDK, CDR2 SYGVNS. This CDR3 is built from 13 residues.

Source material: peripheral blood. This sequence was found in a man aged 35-49 years with active or convalescent COVID-19. V and J are TRBV25-1 and TRBJ1-2, with D hard to call. The CDR3, as DNA: TGTGCCAGCAGTGGAACAGTTAACTATGGCTACACCTTC. This sequence encodes CASSGTVNYGYTF.